The T cell receptor (beta chain) under discussion was sequenced for a study of neurological immune-mediated disorders. Whole-study results and caveats: Levels of TCR clonal expansion peaked in HTLV-1-associated myelopathy and reached their lowest in multiple sclerosis, under those of healthy controls. None of the CDR3 amino acid sequences of expanded clones were shared across subjects, and this suggested private repertoires in all groups.

cDNA synthesis was performed by 5'RACE with 10-nucleotide random UMIs. Every sequencing run gave over 200 million TCR-beta sequences, taken from 15-18 subjects. TCRdb re-called the 5' RACE reads with MiXCR, one entry per CDR3 protein. In the table there are 95,000 to 150,000 distinct CDR3 sequences, about 3.2% of which are singletons. This clonotype was recorded at least ten times. Its antigen is not identified. The origin of this receptor is a woman aged 25 to 39 with multiple sclerosis. The sequenced sample consisted of PBMCs.

The CDR3 spells CSAPGQVYNEQFF. The CDR3, as DNA: TGCAGTGCTCCCGGACAGGTCTACAATGAGCAGTTCTTC. This chain links TRBV20-1 with TRBJ2-1, with 7 nucleotides matching TRBD1. The V segment lost 5 bases and the J segment 3 bases; nucleotides outside the gene matches: 4. CDR1 and CDR2 (germline): DFQATT, SNEGSKA (reference sequence). CDR3 length equals 13 residues.